This TCR beta chain was retrieved from a study of vaccination and CD4 T cells after COVID-19. Study context: The convalescents included six males and four females, and among them two were Hispanic while seven were Caucasian. Stimulation of the cells used overlapping spike peptide pools from SARS-CoV-2 and from the common cold coronaviruses HCoV-NL63, HCoV-OC43 and HCoV-229E.

Oncomine TCR Beta short-read sequencing was applied to DNA from cultured CD4+ T cells. Via MiXCR, TCRdb re-called the PCR reads, giving one row per CDR3 protein. The sample records roughly 15,000 distinct CDR3 sequences, 54% being singletons. V lost 5 bases and J lost 2; bases outside the gene matches: 5. This CDR3 contains 14 residues. Germline-derived CDR1 and CDR2 are SEHNR and FQNEAQ (reference sequence). Noted treatment: approximately 9-day PBMC culture with coronavirus spike peptide pools or control peptides (ViraFEST assay). This clonotype has a handful of counts. Its matching antigen is unknown.

Sample: cultured CD4+ T cells from blood, taken after SARS-CoV-2 vaccination. The TCR originated in a human donor with COVID-19. J is TRBJ1-2 and V is TRBV7-9; 7 bases line up with TRBD1. CDR3 sequence: CASSPGQNNYGYTF. CDR3 nucleotide sequence: TGTGCCAGCAGCCCGGGACAGAACAACTATGGCTACACCTTC.